This entry is about one T cell receptor (beta chain). What it recognizes is unknown. PCR amplification relied on 60 Vbeta primers (plus 13 Jbeta primers). The repertoire was sequenced with immunoSEQ multiplex PCR; TCRdb's copy has only in-frame clones and lacks some. The repertoire has roughly 160,000 clones, about 75% of them found once; the top ten carry around 15%. V dropped 5 bases and J dropped 2 bases, with 20 bases sitting between them. Per germline, CDR1 LNHDA and CDR2 SQIVND (reference sequence). CDR3 length equals 17 residues. This sample stems from a study of cytomegalovirus exposure and HLA in healthy donors. Study context: Of all 400 or so donors who were genotyped, roughly 81% belonged to the Caucasian-associated ancestry cluster. Overall study findings and caveats: Earlier results showed most TCR beta V segments being productive about 87% or about 30% of the time. Cytomegalovirus association was listed for roughly 160 TCR beta chains. Exclusion applied to some V segments, including TRBV6-2 and TRBV6-3, as they were indistinguishable.

The chain recombines TRBV19 with TRBJ2-3, with D possibly being TRBD2 (6 bases). This sequence originates from a man aged 50-60 years in good health and CMV-seropositive. Sequencing was carried out using PBMCs. CDR3 nucleotides: TGTGCCAGTAGTCCAATAGCCGGAGGGACCTACACAGATACGCAGTATTTT. It translates to CASSPIAGGTYTDTQYF. Full variable domain (outside the CDR3, taken from reference TRBV19 and TRBJ2-3): DGGITQSPKYLFRKEGQNVTLSCEQNLNHDAMYWYRQDPGQGLRLIYYSQIVNDFQKGDIAEGYSVSREKKESFPLTVTSAQKNPTAFYLCASSPIAGGTYTDTQYFGPGTRLTVL.